These 5 T cell receptor beta chains came from one sample sequenced in a study of shared clonotypes between healthy human individuals. Using immunoSEQ multiplex PCR, the repertoire was profiled, and TCRdb retains in-frame clones only, with some absent. The sample has about 1.1 million clones, 77% seen once; the top ten hold 0.89%. Input material: memory CD4+ T cells from PBMCs. Subset specified: CD45RA-negative fraction. Receptors were obtained from a man aged 18 to 29 in good health. Some clones in this sample may be carry-over from other donors' samples.

CDR3: CASSFSAGYGYTF. The CDR3 nucleotides read TGTGCCAGTAGCTTTTCCGCGGGGTATGGCTACACCTTC. This chain connects TRBV19 to TRBJ1-2, with D unresolved. Germline V gene lookup returns CDR1 LNHDA and CDR2 SQIVND (reference sequence). The CDR3 is 13 residues long. Trimming removed 6 bases at V and 5 bases at J, with 13 bases between.

Details on this clone: The CDR3 does not close with the conserved phenylalanine or tryptophan, likely indicating a read error. The chain employs TRBV6-6 and TRBJ2-6; no clear D. V was trimmed by 6 bases and J by 2 bases, leaving 5 bases between them. Germline CDR1 and CDR2: MNHNY and SVGAGI (reference sequence). The CDR3 covers 13 residues. The DNA of the CDR3 is TGTGCCAGCAGGAGTCCTGGGGCCAACGTCCTGACTTTA. Translated, it gives CASRSPGANVLTL.

The rearrangement links TRBV28 to TRBJ2-2, with a tentative D call TRBD2 (5 bases). CDR3 length: 15 residues. CDR1 and CDR2 from the germline V gene are MDHEN and SYDVKM. V gave up 7 bases and J gave up 1 base, with 13 bases separating them. CDR3 coding DNA: TGTGCCAGCACCCTGAGGGCGGGGAACACCGGGGAGCTGTTTTTT. Residues: CASTLRAGNTGELFF.

The chain links TRBV4-1 to TRBJ1-1; 12 positions match TRBD1. Germline assignment: CDR1 MGHRA and CDR2 YSYEKL. The CDR3 spans 16 residues. The trim removed 6 bases at V and 2 bases at J, leaving 7 bases unmatched. This CDR3 is CASRLLGQGANTEAFF. The CDR3 bases are TGCGCCAGCAGGTTGCTGGGACAGGGGGCTAACACTGAAGCTTTCTTT.

In the case of this clone: A read error may be the cause here, since a much bigger clone is one base away. The chain carries TRBV11-2 and TRBJ2-5; D ambiguous. V lost 3 bases and J 5 bases, leaving 4 bases between the germline ends. Germline CDR1 is SGHAT and CDR2 is FQNNGV. The CDR3 has 11 amino acids. The CDR3 region has the DNA TGTGCCAGCAGCTTTGGGGAGACCCAGTACTTC. It specifies CASSFGETQYF.